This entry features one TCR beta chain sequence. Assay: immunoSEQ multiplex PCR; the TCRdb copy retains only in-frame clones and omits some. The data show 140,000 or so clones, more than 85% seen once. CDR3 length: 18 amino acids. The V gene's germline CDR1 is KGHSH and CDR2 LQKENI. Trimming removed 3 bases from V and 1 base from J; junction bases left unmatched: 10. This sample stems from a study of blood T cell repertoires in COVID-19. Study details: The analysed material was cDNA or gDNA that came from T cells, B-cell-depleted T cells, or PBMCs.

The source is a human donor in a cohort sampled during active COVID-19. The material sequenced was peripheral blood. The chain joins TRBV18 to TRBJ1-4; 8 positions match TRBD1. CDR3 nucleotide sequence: TGTGCCAGCTCACCGTCCAGGGGGCGCCGGGGAACTAATGAAAAACTGTTTTTT. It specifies CASSPSRGRRGTNEKLFF.